A selection of T cell receptor beta chains follows, all from one sample in a study of spatial heterogeneity in lung cancer. TCRdb reprocessed the 5' RACE reads via MiXCR and lists one record per CDR3 protein. Among around 100,000 distinct CDR3 sequences, about 4.6% were seen once, and the ten largest hold about 20%. This material consisted of lung tumor tissue, taken at surgery. All receptors derive from a male donor with early-stage non-small cell lung cancer. CDR3s include the opening cysteine and the closing phenylalanine or tryptophan. The order of the fields is V gene, clone size, D gene, CDR3 length, J gene, CDR3 protein, CDR3 DNA. A D gene is named only where the DNA matches it firmly. Not every row has a clone size; where given, it reads once, few, many or a size class.

v_call: TRBV27; clone_size: many; d_call: NA; cdr3_length: 13; j_call: TRBJ1-6; cdr3_aa: CASSFDRQAPLHF; cdr3_nt: TGTGCCAGCAGTTTTGACAGACAGGCTCCCCTCCACTTT
v_call: TRBV3-1; clone_size: few; d_call: NA; cdr3_length: 17; j_call: TRBJ2-2; cdr3_aa: CASSQAVTIEGTGELFF; cdr3_nt: TGTGCCAGCAGCCAAGCGGTAACGATCGAAGGCACCGGGGAGCTGTTTTTT
v_call: TRBV18; clone_size: many; d_call: TRBD1; cdr3_length: 12; j_call: TRBJ2-7; cdr3_aa: CASSGQGYEQYF; cdr3_nt: TGTGCCAGCTCAGGACAGGGTTACGAGCAGTACTTC
v_call: TRBV5-6; clone_size: few; d_call: NA; cdr3_length: 12; j_call: TRBJ2-1; cdr3_aa: CASSWGQNEQFF; cdr3_nt: TGTGCCAGCAGCTGGGGCCAGAATGAGCAGTTCTTC
v_call: TRBV28; clone_size: NA; d_call: NA; cdr3_length: 13; j_call: TRBJ1-4; cdr3_aa: CATGGSVARSLFF; cdr3_nt: TGTGCCACCGGTGGATCGGTCGCAAGGTCACTGTTTTTT
v_call: TRBV12-3/TRBV12-4; clone_size: NA; d_call: NA; cdr3_length: 11; j_call: TRBJ2-1; cdr3_aa: CASSTPVGQFF; cdr3_nt: TGTGCCAGCAGTACCCCGGTGGGGCAGTTCTTC
v_call: TRBV20-1; clone_size: many; d_call: TRBD1; cdr3_length: 14; j_call: TRBJ2-3; cdr3_aa: CSANTGENTDTQYF; cdr3_nt: TGCAGTGCTAACACAGGGGAGAACACAGATACGCAGTATTTT
v_call: TRBV4-2; clone_size: many; d_call: TRBD1; cdr3_length: 15; j_call: TRBJ1-1; cdr3_aa: CASSPPAGTGREAFF; cdr3_nt: TGTGCCAGCAGCCCGCCCGCCGGGACAGGTCGTGAAGCTTTCTTT
v_call: TRBV4-1; clone_size: NA; d_call: TRBD2; cdr3_length: 17; j_call: TRBJ2-2; cdr3_aa: CASSRRALAGGAGELFF; cdr3_nt: TGCGCCAGCAGCCGCAGGGCGCTAGCGGGAGGGGCCGGGGAGCTGTTTTTT
v_call: TRBV3-1; clone_size: few; d_call: NA; cdr3_length: 15; j_call: TRBJ1-2; cdr3_aa: CASSRGQGIVSGYTF; cdr3_nt: TGTGCCAGCAGCCGAGGTCAGGGAATTGTCTCTGGCTACACCTTC
v_call: TRBV20-1; clone_size: many; d_call: NA; cdr3_length: 14; j_call: TRBJ1-6; cdr3_aa: CSAATGGDMSPLHF; cdr3_nt: TGCAGTGCCGCAACGGGGGGGGATATGTCACCCCTCCACTTT
v_call: TRBV2; clone_size: many; d_call: NA; cdr3_length: 13; j_call: TRBJ2-3; cdr3_aa: CASTRSVADTQYF; cdr3_nt: TGTGCCAGCACTCGATCCGTCGCAGATACGCAGTATTTT
v_call: TRBV28; clone_size: many; d_call: TRBD2; cdr3_length: 15; j_call: TRBJ2-1; cdr3_aa: CASSLPPGGYNEQFF; cdr3_nt: TGTGCCAGCAGTTTACCGCCGGGGGGCTACAATGAGCAGTTCTTC
v_call: TRBV28; clone_size: NA; d_call: NA; cdr3_length: 15; j_call: TRBJ1-1; cdr3_aa: CASSFILVRNTEAFF; cdr3_nt: TGTGCCAGCAGTTTTATTCTCGTACGGAACACTGAAGCTTTCTTT
v_call: TRBV5-1; clone_size: many; d_call: NA; cdr3_length: 13; j_call: TRBJ2-7; cdr3_aa: CASSLDVGTEQYF; cdr3_nt: TGCGCCAGCAGCTTGGATGTAGGAACCGAGCAGTACTTC
v_call: TRBV12-3/TRBV12-4; clone_size: many; d_call: TRBD1; cdr3_length: 16; j_call: TRBJ2-2; cdr3_aa: CASRTTGAKSSGELFF; cdr3_nt: TGTGCCAGCAGAACCACAGGGGCTAAGTCATCCGGGGAGCTGTTTTTT
v_call: TRBV5-6; clone_size: many; d_call: NA; cdr3_length: 17; j_call: TRBJ2-4; cdr3_aa: CASSTDYETGAKNIQYF; cdr3_nt: TGTGCCAGCAGCACAGACTACGAGACTGGAGCCAAAAACATTCAGTACTTC
v_call: TRBV6-5; clone_size: many; d_call: TRBD1; cdr3_length: 16; j_call: TRBJ2-2; cdr3_aa: CASSFSTGSVTGELFF; cdr3_nt: TGTGCCAGCAGTTTTTCGACAGGGAGTGTTACCGGGGAGCTGTTTTTT
v_call: TRBV10-3; clone_size: many; d_call: TRBD2; cdr3_length: 16; j_call: TRBJ2-1; cdr3_aa: CAIRYSSGSSYNEQFF; cdr3_nt: TGTGCCATCAGGTATTCTAGCGGCAGCTCCTACAATGAGCAGTTCTTC
v_call: TRBV5-1; clone_size: many; d_call: NA; cdr3_length: 12; j_call: TRBJ2-7; cdr3_aa: CASSLPSREQYF; cdr3_nt: TGCGCCAGCAGCTTACCCTCCCGCGAGCAGTACTTC
v_call: TRBV28; clone_size: few; d_call: NA; cdr3_length: 15; j_call: TRBJ2-7; cdr3_aa: CASSLRHVVSYEQYF; cdr3_nt: TGTGCCAGCAGTTTAAGACACGTTGTCTCCTACGAGCAGTACTTC
v_call: TRBV7-8; clone_size: many; d_call: NA; cdr3_length: 15; j_call: TRBJ2-2; cdr3_aa: CASSLDRGNTGELFF; cdr3_nt: TGTGCCAGCAGCTTAGATCGAGGCAACACCGGGGAGCTGTTTTTT
v_call: TRBV20-1; clone_size: many; d_call: NA; cdr3_length: 14; j_call: TRBJ2-3; cdr3_aa: CSGQQLEGTDTQYF; cdr3_nt: TGCAGTGGACAACAATTAGAAGGCACAGATACGCAGTATTTT
v_call: TRBV11-2; clone_size: NA; d_call: NA; cdr3_length: 12; j_call: TRBJ2-7; cdr3_aa: CASSALVSEQYF; cdr3_nt: TGTGCCAGCAGCGCCTTGGTGTCCGAGCAGTACTTC
v_call: TRBV10-3; clone_size: many; d_call: TRBD2; cdr3_length: 15; j_call: TRBJ2-7; cdr3_aa: CAIRGTSGSSYEQYF; cdr3_nt: TGTGCCATCAGGGGGACTAGCGGGAGTTCCTACGAGCAGTACTTC
v_call: TRBV12-3/TRBV12-4; clone_size: many; d_call: NA; cdr3_length: 14; j_call: TRBJ1-2; cdr3_aa: CASSKTGPLKGYTF; cdr3_nt: TGTGCCAGCAGTAAGACAGGTCCCCTAAAAGGCTACACCTTC
v_call: TRBV5-1; clone_size: many; d_call: TRBD2; cdr3_length: 15; j_call: TRBJ2-7; cdr3_aa: CASSLLAGTPGEQYF; cdr3_nt: TGCGCCAGCAGCTTACTAGCGGGGACCCCCGGCGAGCAGTACTTC
v_call: TRBV2; clone_size: many; d_call: NA; cdr3_length: 12; j_call: TRBJ1-2; cdr3_aa: CASSDRGYGYTF; cdr3_nt: TGTGCCAGCAGTGATAGGGGCTATGGCTACACCTTC
v_call: TRBV28; clone_size: few; d_call: NA; cdr3_length: 16; j_call: TRBJ1-5; cdr3_aa: CASSPGFVPSGQPQHF; cdr3_nt: TGTGCCAGCAGTCCGGGGTTCGTACCCTCGGGTCAGCCCCAGCATTTT
v_call: TRBV6-1; clone_size: many; d_call: NA; cdr3_length: 15; j_call: TRBJ1-2; cdr3_aa: CASSEADGEAYGYTF; cdr3_nt: TGTGCCAGCAGTGAAGCGGACGGGGAAGCCTATGGCTACACCTTC
v_call: TRBV28; clone_size: many; d_call: TRBD1; cdr3_length: 17; j_call: TRBJ1-6; cdr3_aa: CASRPRLTGSSNSPLHF; cdr3_nt: TGTGCCAGCAGACCCAGGCTGACAGGGTCGTCGAATTCACCCCTCCACTTT
v_call: TRBV6-2/TRBV6-3; clone_size: many; d_call: TRBD2; cdr3_length: 16; j_call: TRBJ2-1; cdr3_aa: CASSRPGLAGGYEQFF; cdr3_nt: TGTGCCAGCAGCCGACCCGGACTAGCGGGAGGGTATGAGCAGTTCTTC
v_call: TRBV27; clone_size: few; d_call: TRBD2; cdr3_length: 12; j_call: TRBJ2-7; cdr3_aa: CASGLAGHEQYF; cdr3_nt: TGTGCCAGCGGACTAGCGGGCCACGAGCAGTACTTC
v_call: TRBV6-1; clone_size: few; d_call: NA; cdr3_length: 13; j_call: TRBJ1-2; cdr3_aa: CASSAQGTYGYTF; cdr3_nt: TGTGCCAGCAGTGCCCAGGGGACCTATGGCTACACCTTC
v_call: TRBV5-1; clone_size: many; d_call: TRBD1; cdr3_length: 19; j_call: TRBJ1-1; cdr3_aa: CASSLASGQFRGPGTEAFF; cdr3_nt: TGCGCCAGCAGCTTGGCCTCGGGACAGTTTCGAGGACCGGGCACTGAAGCTTTCTTT
v_call: TRBV20-1; clone_size: many; d_call: NA; cdr3_length: 10; j_call: TRBJ2-3; cdr3_aa: CSASGDTQYF; cdr3_nt: TGCAGTGCATCTGGGGATACGCAGTATTTT
v_call: TRBV29-1; clone_size: many; d_call: NA; cdr3_length: 15; j_call: TRBJ1-1; cdr3_aa: CSVVVGKATYTEAFF; cdr3_nt: TGCAGCGTTGTAGTGGGGAAGGCCACTTACACTGAAGCTTTCTTT
v_call: TRBV12-3/TRBV12-4; clone_size: many; d_call: NA; cdr3_length: 11; j_call: TRBJ1-3; cdr3_aa: CASSPGNTIYF; cdr3_nt: TGTGCCAGCTCCCCTGGAAACACCATATATTTT
v_call: TRBV10-1; clone_size: NA; d_call: NA; cdr3_length: 12; j_call: TRBJ2-1; cdr3_aa: CASSDYLNEQFF; cdr3_nt: TGCGCCAGCAGCGACTACCTCAATGAGCAGTTCTTC
v_call: TRBV11-1; clone_size: few; d_call: NA; cdr3_length: 15; j_call: TRBJ2-6; cdr3_aa: CASSPYPLGANVLTF; cdr3_nt: TGTGCCAGCAGCCCCTATCCTCTAGGGGCCAACGTCCTGACTTTC
v_call: TRBV12-3/TRBV12-4; clone_size: few; d_call: NA; cdr3_length: 13; j_call: TRBJ2-5; cdr3_aa: CASSLKRVSLQYF; cdr3_nt: TGTGCCAGCAGTTTAAAAAGGGTCTCGCTCCAGTACTTC
v_call: TRBV28; clone_size: many; d_call: NA; cdr3_length: 12; j_call: TRBJ2-3; cdr3_aa: CASSSFTDTQYF; cdr3_nt: TGTGCCAGCAGTTCCTTCACAGATACGCAGTATTTT
v_call: TRBV28; clone_size: many; d_call: NA; cdr3_length: 14; j_call: TRBJ2-7; cdr3_aa: CASSFYRGSYEQYF; cdr3_nt: TGTGCCAGCAGTTTCTATCGGGGATCCTACGAGCAGTACTTC
v_call: TRBV19; clone_size: many; d_call: NA; cdr3_length: 13; j_call: TRBJ1-5; cdr3_aa: CASSIFTNQPQHF; cdr3_nt: TGTGCCAGTAGTATTTTCACCAATCAGCCCCAGCATTTT
v_call: TRBV3-1; clone_size: few; d_call: NA; cdr3_length: 13; j_call: TRBJ2-5; cdr3_aa: CASSQDLGETQYF; cdr3_nt: TGTGCCAGCAGCCAAGATCTCGGGGAGACCCAGTACTTC
v_call: TRBV28; clone_size: many; d_call: TRBD1; cdr3_length: 13; j_call: TRBJ2-7; cdr3_aa: CATDRGDLVEQYF; cdr3_nt: TGTGCCACCGACAGGGGAGACCTAGTGGAGCAGTACTTC
v_call: TRBV2; clone_size: NA; d_call: NA; cdr3_length: 15; j_call: TRBJ2-1; cdr3_aa: CASSGYRENRNEQFF; cdr3_nt: TGTGCCAGCAGTGGTTACCGGGAAAATCGGAATGAGCAGTTCTTC
v_call: TRBV2; clone_size: few; d_call: NA; cdr3_length: 13; j_call: TRBJ1-5; cdr3_aa: CASSDGAGQPQHF; cdr3_nt: TGTGCCAGCAGTGACGGCGCCGGTCAGCCCCAGCATTTT
v_call: TRBV4-2; clone_size: many; d_call: NA; cdr3_length: 15; j_call: TRBJ1-1; cdr3_aa: CASSRVTGSNTEAFF; cdr3_nt: TGTGCCAGCAGCCGTGTTACAGGATCGAACACTGAAGCTTTCTTT
v_call: TRBV5-1; clone_size: many; d_call: NA; cdr3_length: 13; j_call: TRBJ1-5; cdr3_aa: CASSLDPNQPQHF; cdr3_nt: TGCGCCAGCAGCTTGGACCCCAATCAGCCCCAGCATTTT
v_call: TRBV18; clone_size: many; d_call: NA; cdr3_length: 14; j_call: TRBJ2-3; cdr3_aa: CASSPIRDGDTQYF; cdr3_nt: TGTGCCAGCTCACCGATTAGGGACGGAGATACGCAGTATTTT
v_call: TRBV20-1; clone_size: many; d_call: NA; cdr3_length: 14; j_call: TRBJ1-1; cdr3_aa: CSAGLIRGNTEAFF; cdr3_nt: TGCAGTGCTGGACTAATTAGGGGGAACACTGAAGCTTTCTTT
v_call: TRBV6-5; clone_size: many; d_call: NA; cdr3_length: 15; j_call: TRBJ1-5; cdr3_aa: CASRPSNSFNQPQHF; cdr3_nt: TGTGCCAGCCGCCCTTCCAACTCTTTCAATCAGCCCCAGCATTTT
v_call: TRBV6-1; clone_size: many; d_call: TRBD2; cdr3_length: 14; j_call: TRBJ2-7; cdr3_aa: CASTFTSGSGEQYF; cdr3_nt: TGTGCCAGCACCTTTACTAGCGGGAGTGGTGAGCAGTACTTC